These T cell receptor beta chains were read from a single sample in a study of blood T cell repertoires in COVID-19. Method: immunoSEQ multiplex PCR; TCRdb's copy keeps in-frame clones and lacks some. The table shows approximately 220,000 clones, with roughly 80% occurring only once. Sequenced sample: PBMCs or T cells enriched from blood (not recorded which). Every receptor here comes from a woman in her thirties or forties with acute COVID-19. CDR3s leave out the opening cysteine and the closing phenylalanine or tryptophan.

V	J	CDR3
TRBV6-4	TRBJ1-2	ASRARQRSYGYT
TRBV4-2	TRBJ2-2	ASSQDGTYTGELF
TRBV29-1	TRBJ2-1	SARLGNEQF
TRBV4-3	TRBJ2-3	ASSRGPPEGTDTQY
TRBV5-1	TRBJ2-1	ASSFSSGSYNEQF
TRBV28	TRBJ1-2	ASNNVGGSKDGYT
TRBV5-5	TRBJ2-7	ASSLGDSSDLYEQY
TRBV27	TRBJ2-1	ASSFAATNEQF
TRBV6-5	TRBJ2-1	ASRPPGLVNNEQF
TRBV6-5	TRBJ1-2	ASSYGTGGGYT
TRBV4-3	TRBJ1-1	ASSQDGTGRNTEAF
TRBV3-1/TRBV3-2	TRBJ1-1	ASSQGSGNTEAF
TRBV7-2	TRBJ2-1	ASSSTGQAYNEQF
TRBV6-1	TRBJ2-3	ASSESGRLLRSTDTQY
TRBV3-1/TRBV3-2	TRBJ2-7	ASSHSREGYYEQY
TRBV5-4	TRBJ1-1	ASSLRGQGWMNTEAF
TRBV9	TRBJ2-1	ASSPIAGHNEQF
TRBV7-7	TRBJ2-3	ASSLGGSPLRPSTDTQY
TRBV19	TRBJ2-3	ASSIMGGATRPRY
TRBV27	TRBJ2-3	ASSLFPPGTDTQY
TRBV2	TRBJ2-2	ASREAGGESGELF
TRBV4-3	TRBJ1-3	ASSLVPGQGNTIY
TRBV4-1	TRBJ1-3	ASSQSQGSSGNTIY
TRBV7-6	TRBJ1-6	ASSPGTGGSSPLH
TRBV18	TRBJ2-6	ASSPRSGVSGANVLT
TRBV15	TRBJ2-3	ATSIDRGRSDTQY
TRBV19	TRBJ2-6	ASSIRGSPSGANVLT
TRBV5-1	TRBJ2-1	ASSSSDIYLYNEQF
TRBV20-1	TRBJ1-1	SASPGGNTEAF
TRBV4-2	TRBJ2-5	ASSQTNQGLGRETQY
TRBV4-1	TRBJ1-2	ASSLLGTGFYGYT
TRBV19	TRBJ1-2	ASSPGGGDYGYT
TRBV11-2	TRBJ2-5	ASSPQTGYQETQY
TRBV18	TRBJ1-2	ASSSIQGASYGYT
TRBV3-1/TRBV3-2	TRBJ2-2	ASSHLRVAGELF
TRBV19	TRBJ1-1	ASSHQQGVGTEAF
TRBV9	TRBJ2-7	ASSRGTTYEQY
TRBV5-1	TRBJ2-3	ASSPGQRDTQY
TRBV30	TRBJ2-7	AWSVGGLKVSYEQY
TRBV5-1	TRBJ2-4	ASSLQGENIQY
TRBV25-1	TRBJ2-5	ASSDFKGQDQETQY
TRBV19	TRBJ1-1	ASRPGDRGRGTEAF
TRBV27	TRBJ1-6	ASSRGTGALNSPLH
TRBV3-1/TRBV3-2	TRBJ2-5	ASSPLGRSGSLETQY
TRBV2	TRBJ1-1	ASSPGWANTEAF
TRBV7-2	TRBJ1-1	ASSLNRGNTEAF
TRBV9	TRBJ2-2	ASSAGQGVTGELF
TRBV27	TRBJ2-2	ASSLSPSQGPNTGELF
TRBV6-2/TRBV6-3	TRBJ2-7	ASSYGPGELDEQY
TRBV5-4	TRBJ2-5	ASTDRGQETQY
TRBV6-5	TRBJ1-6	ASSSQQGGSPLH
TRBV5-1	TRBJ2-7	ASSLGLAGTYEQY